The T cell receptor beta chain described here comes from a study of T cells after yellow fever vaccination (dated by TCRdb to between 2018 and 2021). Background on the whole study: The SMART-Seq v4 Ultra Low Input RNA kit was used to prepare libraries from fractions with low cell numbers. To follow T-cell clones before and after primary and booster YFV17D yellow fever vaccination, bulk TCR alpha and beta repertoires were sequenced over time. Two healthy male donors, one aged 18 to 30 and one aged 30 to 40 years, made up the cohort. Blood samples were taken at several timepoints before and after primary and secondary immunization, and bulk PBMC replicates and cell subsets were isolated.

The sample's treatment or condition label, in plain terms: live attenuated yellow fever vaccine strain. At each blood-draw timepoint, two biological replicates of bulk PBMCs were collected. A standard Ficoll-Paque protocol was used to isolate PBMCs from peripheral blood. RNA was extracted with TriZol from bulk PBMCs, CD4 and CD8 fractions, and dextramer-positive and dextramer-negative fractions. With regard to this clonotype: It lacks a known antigen. Per-base quality was not reported, and no clone a single base away is much larger than it.

The CDR3 holds 14 amino acids from the cysteine to the phenylalanine. The only DNA kept is the CDR3, 42 bases in frame from the first base. According to the germline V gene, CDR1 reads MRHNA and CDR2 reads SNTAGT. V is clipped by 5 bases and J by 1 base, and the sequence between their germline boundaries is 11 bases long. TCR cDNA was synthesized by 5'RACE template switching, through which a universal primer site and unique molecular identifiers were introduced. Priming for cDNA synthesis came from both the TCR alpha and TCR beta constant segments. Two PCR steps were used to amplify libraries, with sample barcodes and sequencing adapters being added in the second step. Sequencing of libraries was performed on Illumina HiSeq 2500 (2x100 bp) or NovaSeq (2x150 bp). In the original analysis: Demultiplexing of reads and collapsing into UMI consensus sequences were performed with MIGEC, and V(D)J alignment was carried out with MiXCR. Vaccine-responding clonotypes were defined with edgeR using replicate PBMC samples, requiring FDR below 0.01 and a log2 fold change above 5 up to day 15. Each bulk clonotype received a CD4 or CD8 identity based on whether the sequenced CD4 or CD8 repertoire contained that clonotype at higher abundance. The public reads were quality trimmed at Q25 with fastp and then assembled into clones with MiXCR by TCRdb, keeping productive beta chains. Duplicate CDR3 protein sequences are folded into a single record with the most common DNA and genes. TCRdb assigned the V and J calls; the authors' analysis was not used. The sample records under 600,000 distinct CDR3 sequences, about 14% of which are singletons. The ten largest clonotypes hold more than 12% of the sample.

General study outcomes and caveats: Because the study included only a couple of donors, the extent to which the findings can be generalized is limited. A small share of clonotypes was detected in both CD4 and CD8 compartments, with the overlap likely arising from convergent recombination. Compared with the primary T-cell response, the secondary T-cell response was weaker but faster, peaking on day 5 rather than day 15. After the booster, most clones that had expanded after primary vaccination were detected again (approximately 97% of CD4 and about 88% of CD8), suggesting broad maintenance of memory. Because abundant contaminating clonotypes from the bulk population could be contained in FACS-sorted repertoires, computational filtering was required.

The source is a man between 25 and 39 years old who received the YFV17D yellow fever vaccine. The sequence is built from TRBV6-4 and TRBJ2-5; TRBD2 is perhaps the D gene, given 5 matching bases. The starting material was PBMCs, obtained on the day of the yellow fever booster vaccination. The nucleotides read TGTGCCAGCAGTACTATAGCGACCCAAGAGACCCAGTACTTC. Translated, it gives CASSTIATQETQYF.